This T cell receptor beta chain was sequenced for a study of T cells expressing NK-cell markers. Overall study: With respect to HCMV, seven of the eight sequenced donors were seropositive, and one was seronegative. Study findings and constraints: The HCMV specificity of the expanded NKG2C+ T cell clones stayed unresolved. Over 5 donors showed dominant NKG2C+ clonotypes comprising roughly 1.0-7.5% of their CD8+ T cells.

In germline, CDR1 is WNHNN, CDR2 SYGVQD (reference sequence). The CDR3 extends over 15 amino acids. TCRdb reprocessed the 5' RACE reads and keeps a single row for each CDR3 protein, giving no DNA. This sample's clone table lists 500,000 to 600,000 distinct CDR3 sequences. Turning to this clonotype: The antigen is undetermined.

The sequence was obtained from a man younger than 35 in good health. The specimen was blood T cells: a sorted CD56 or NKG2C T cell subset, CD4+ or CD8+ T cells, or bulk PBMC T cells (not recorded which). The chain couples TRBV10-1 to TRBJ1-6; TCRdb calls TRBD1, which cannot be checked without DNA. This CDR3 is CASSEDSHFGSPLHF.